The source of this T cell receptor beta chain is a study of blood T cell repertoires in COVID-19 (TCRdb year 2020). With regard to the full study: Samples covering the acute and convalescent phases of COVID-19 were provided by collaborators in the United States, Italy and Spain. Deeply sampled blood TCRbeta repertoires from subjects exposed to, actively infected with, or recovered from COVID-19 were included in the dataset. Where available, HLA class I and class II types were obtained from metadata supplied by the sample provider rather than from assay-based typing. A de-identified subject ID, COVID-19 status, age in years and sex were almost always included in the sample metadata. The samples were drawn from the first 160 participants of the ongoing ImmuneRACE study and from some 1,300 subjects provided by 6 global collaborators. The repertoires were made available in a free public database intended to serve as a resource for research on the immune response to SARS-CoV-2. The prospective study material was composed of cDNA or gDNA derived from T cells, B-cell-depleted T cells, or PBMCs.

Samples from volunteer blood donors who had recovered from COVID-19 were contributed by a second Seattle source. Each collaborating institution followed its own protocols to collect whole blood in K2EDTA tubes. Collaborator samples were shipped for TCRbeta analysis as frozen whole blood, isolated PBMCs, or DNA extracted from either sample type. TCRbeta CDR3 regions were amplified from genomic DNA using the immunoSEQ Assay, a bias-controlled multiplex PCR. From the authors' description of their analysis: The number of nucleated cells in each sample was estimated by amplification of reference gene primers within the assay. Sequence reads were collapsed and filtered to measure the absolute abundance of every unique TCRbeta CDR3 rearrangement. For each sample, productive Simpson clonality was calculated as the square root of Simpson's diversity index over productive rearrangements. TCRdb stores this immuneACCESS table with in-frame sequences only. Part of the clones is absent; in the studies checked, under half of the shortfall reflects unresolved V genes, and no reason is known for the rest. Clonal size and the V and J genes are those of that table, whereas D and trimming came from the DNA. Within this sample are about 230,000 clones, with 87% of them counted one time only. In total, the top ten clones hold roughly 12% of the sample.

CDR1 is given as WNHNN and CDR2 as SYGVQD, both from the germline V gene (reference sequence). From its cysteine to its phenylalanine, the CDR3 spans 13 amino acids. Solely the CDR3 DNA is kept, with 39 bases framed from the first base. The germline V end is reduced by 6 bases and the J end by 2 bases; junction bases left unmatched: 3. The full study reports these points: How much clinical and demographic metadata was included differed by source and by participant, and the metadata was provided uncurated.

As to this clone: It has no known antigen specificity. Base qualities are missing; no much larger clone stands one base away.

The sample was peripheral blood. This clonotype was sampled from a woman younger than 30 who had recovered from COVID-19. The chain joins TRBV10-1 to TRBJ2-5; the junction holds 7 bases that match TRBD1. The DNA sequence follows: TGCGCCAGCAGCGAGGGACAGCAAGAGACCCAGTACTTC. It encodes CASSEGQQETQYF.